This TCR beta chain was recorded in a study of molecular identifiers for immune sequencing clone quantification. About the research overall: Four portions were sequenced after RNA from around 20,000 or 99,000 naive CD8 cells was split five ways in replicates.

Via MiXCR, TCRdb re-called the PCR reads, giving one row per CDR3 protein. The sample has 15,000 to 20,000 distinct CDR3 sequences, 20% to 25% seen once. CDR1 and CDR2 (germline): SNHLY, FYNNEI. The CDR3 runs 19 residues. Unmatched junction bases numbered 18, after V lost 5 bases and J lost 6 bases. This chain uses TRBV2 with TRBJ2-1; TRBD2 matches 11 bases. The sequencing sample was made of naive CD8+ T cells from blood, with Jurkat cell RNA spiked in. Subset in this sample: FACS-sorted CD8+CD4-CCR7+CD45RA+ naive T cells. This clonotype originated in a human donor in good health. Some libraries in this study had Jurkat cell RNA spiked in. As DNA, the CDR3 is TGTGCCAGCAGTCCTCCGACTGTTCCCCCGGGACTAGCGGTCAATGAGCAGTTCTTC. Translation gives CASSPPTVPPGLAVNEQFF.